A single T cell receptor beta chain is shown here with its context. The CDR3 consists of 13 residues. The ends were cut back, 3 bases at V and 4 bases at J, with 9 bases in the middle. This entry comes from a study of blood T cell repertoires in COVID-19. On the study more broadly: COVID-19 samples, acute and convalescent, were from the United States, Italy and Spain. From T cells, B-cell-depleted T cells, or PBMCs came the material, which was cDNA or gDNA.

In the authors' methods: Reference gene primer amplification yielded estimated nucleated cell counts. Measured with immunoSEQ multiplex PCR; TCRdb has only the in-frame clones, and not every one. V and J calls and clone size are those listed in that table; D and trimming were worked out from the DNA. The repertoire has 250,000 to 300,000 clones, around 87% of them found once; the top ten carry about 5%. Those enrolled in Seattle joined during active infection and were followed longitudinally afterward. The material sequenced was peripheral blood. The sequence was collected from a woman aged 55 to 70 with COVID-19, enrolled during active disease. V gene TRBV12-3 or TRBV12-4 combines with J gene TRBJ1-2; no clear D gene. The CDR3 here is CASSLSRPYGYTF. The CDR3 coding sequence is TGTGCCAGCAGTTTGAGCAGGCCCTATGGCTACACCTTC.